This T cell receptor (beta chain) was sequenced for a study of beta chain features in type 1 diabetes. On this clone itself: The antigen is not known.

Of the isolated RNA, all was reverse transcribed, and so the sequenced material was expressed TCRB transcripts. Some clones are missing from TCRdb's copy, which holds only in-frame ones; the method was immunoSEQ multiplex PCR. The sample yields a few hundred thousand clones, 10% to 15% seen once. Study-wide points: The VDJ junctions of type 1 diabetes patients carried fewer insertions and more deletions. Among all four CD4+ subsets, Type 1 diabetes patients had TCRB CDR3s that were moderately but significantly shorter. Naive, central memory and regulatory TCRB repertoires appeared more similar among patients than healthy donors.

Germline CDR1 is SGHTA and CDR2 is FQGNSA. There are 17 residues in the CDR3. V dropped 2 bases and J dropped 1; count of bases not matched to a gene: 7. The rearrangement uses TRBV7-2 and TRBJ2-3, with TRBD2 matching 9 bases. The clonotype originates from a woman younger than 35 with type 1 diabetes. The material sequenced was naive CD4+ T cells from blood. DNA for the CDR3: TGTGCCAGCAGCTTAAGTAGCGGGAGTTTAGGCACAGATACGCAGTATTTT. Amino acid sequence: CASSLSSGSLGTDTQYF.